This paragraph covers one TCR beta chain sequence. Its antigen is still unknown. After removal of 9 bases from V and 3 bases from J, the junction contained 14 bases not matched to a gene. Germline V CDR1 and CDR2: LGHDT, YNNKEL (reference sequence). The CDR3 runs to 16 residues. Ahead of thyroid surgery, no patient had received treatment of any kind. The record originates from a study of metastatic and nonmetastatic thyroid tumors. About the research overall: Both malignant and benign thyroid patients supplied peripheral blood and tumor or nodule tissue samples, across which the repertoires of these patients were then compared.

Notes on the study in general: The study reportedly found significantly higher TCR beta diversity in malignant thyroid tumors than benign nodules, in blood and tumor.

As originally analysed: Differences in CDR3 between clinicopathological groups were drawn on to build a classifier intended to discriminate distant-metastatic papillary thyroid cancer patients. With MiXCR, TCRdb reprocessed the PCR reads. The authors' filters were not applied to this entry. The data show about 21,000 clones, about 18% seen once. The chain uses TRBV3-1 and TRBJ2-7; 10 bases are shared with TRBD1. The sequencing sample was made of blood. The source is a male donor with papillary thyroid cancer or a benign thyroid nodule (not recorded which). Some clones in this sample may be carry-over from other donors' samples. The CDR3 sequence is CARRTDGGTGVYEQYF. The CDR3 region has the DNA TGTGCCAGACGCACCGACGGCGGGACAGGGGTCTACGAGCAGTACTTC.